This T cell receptor beta chain emerged from a study of Ad26.COV2.S vaccination and SARS-CoV-2 variants. At the level of the study: The study gave Ad26.COV2.S intramuscularly, once or twice 56 days apart.

Germline V CDR1 and CDR2: MNHEY, SMNVEV (reference sequence). Trimming removed 3 bases at V and 0 bases at J, with 13 bases between. The CDR3 runs 16 residues. Repertoires were generated with immunoSEQ multiplex PCR, while TCRdb's copy carries only in-frame clones and drops some. In the table there are 430,000 or so clones, approximately 90% of which are singletons. Of note for this clone: Its specificity is not known.

The sample's treatment: 19 received Ad26.COV2.S at low or high dose, single or two shots; about 5 received placebo; per-sample allocation not given. The samples date from day 63 after the first vaccine or placebo injection. At a Boston site, the person donating was an adult of 18-55 years. An Ad26 vector carrying the Wuhan-strain SARS-CoV-2 spike served as the vaccine. Study results and caveats: Following vaccination, spike-specific CD8+ and CD4+ T cell responses reportedly exhibited substantial breadth.

This clonotype was obtained from a person aged 18-60 years who received the Ad26.COV2.S COVID-19 vaccine or a placebo. The sample in question was peripheral blood, obtained in a trial of Ad26.COV2.S vaccine versus placebo. J is TRBJ2-3 and V is TRBV27, with D possibly matching TRBD1 (6 bases). For the CDR3, the DNA is TGTGCCAGCAGTTTTGGCGGTACAGGGAGCACAGATACGCAGTATTTT. This gives the protein CASSFGGTGSTDTQYF.